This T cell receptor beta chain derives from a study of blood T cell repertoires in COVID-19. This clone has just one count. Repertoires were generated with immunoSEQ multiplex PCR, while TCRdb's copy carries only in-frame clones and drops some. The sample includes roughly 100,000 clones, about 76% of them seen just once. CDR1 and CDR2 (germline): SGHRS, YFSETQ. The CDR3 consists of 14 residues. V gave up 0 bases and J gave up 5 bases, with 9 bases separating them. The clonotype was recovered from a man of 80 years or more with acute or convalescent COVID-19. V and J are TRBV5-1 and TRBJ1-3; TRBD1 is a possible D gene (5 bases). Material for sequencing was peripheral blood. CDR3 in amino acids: CASSLAGIRNTIYF. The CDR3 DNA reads TGCGCCAGCAGCTTGGCAGGGATTAGAAACACCATATATTTT.